This TCR beta chain was recovered during a study of early T cells in non-severe SARS-CoV-2 infection. Researchers attached unique molecular identifiers to individual cDNA molecules. Each CDR3 protein is one row after TCRdb ran MiXCR on the 5' RACE reads. This sample carries 30,000 to 35,000 distinct CDR3 sequences, approximately 5% of them seen once, and the ten largest clones take around 8%. This clonotype has only a few counts. Its antigen remains unknown. General study results and limits: Anti-spike CD8 specificities were favored by VDJdb matching, whose results missed private and CD4 specificities.

Sequenced sample: whole blood. This TCR was sampled from an adult who was a healthcare worker with PCR-confirmed SARS-CoV-2 infection or an uninfected control (not recorded which).

The CDR3, as DNA: TGTGCCAGCAGCTCTATGGGGTTAGGGACAGATACGCAGTATTTT. Translating it yields CASSSMGLGTDTQYF. The chain uses TRBV9 and TRBJ2-3, with no clear D. The CDR3 has 15 residues. The germline CDR1 and CDR2 sequences are SGDLS and YYNGEE. V was clipped by 4 bases and J by 3 bases, with 15 bases between them.